The 32 T cell receptor beta chains below were found in one sample sequenced in a study of blood T cell repertoires in COVID-19. Method: immunoSEQ multiplex PCR; TCRdb's copy keeps in-frame clones and lacks some. The sample yields a few hundred thousand clones, approximately 88% seen once. Sequenced sample: peripheral blood. The receptors here all came from a woman in her 70s with COVID-19, enrolled during active disease.

V gene TRBV20-1 combines with J gene TRBJ2-7; possible D gene TRBD1, 5 bases. CDR3 length: 10 amino acids. From germline, CDR1 is DFQATT and CDR2 SNEGSKA (reference sequence). With 4 bases removed from V and 9 bases from J, the gap between germline ends came to 10 bases. The CDR3: CSATAGRQYF. Here the CDR3 DNA reads TGCAGTGCTACGGCAGGGCGGCAGTACTTC.

The chain carries TRBV19 and TRBJ2-1, with 10 bases matching TRBD2. The length of the CDR3 is 17 residues. Trimming cost V 4 bases and J 0 bases; bases outside gene matches: 6. Germline CDR1 and CDR2: LNHDA and SQIVND (reference sequence). The CDR3 DNA follows: TGTGCCAGTAGTAAAAATCCTAGCGGGAGCTCCTACAATGAGCAGTTCTTC. Amino acids: CASSKNPSGSSYNEQFF.

This chain uses TRBV5-5 with TRBJ1-2, with D possibly TRBD1 on 5 matching bases. CDR1 is SGHKS and CDR2 is YYEKEE in the germline V gene (reference sequence). CDR3 size: 13 residues. V was pared by 0 bases and J by 2 bases, with 5 bases between. The CDR3 spells CASSLAGNYGYTF. In DNA form, the CDR3 reads TGTGCCAGCAGCTTGGCAGGGAACTATGGCTACACCTTC.

The chain carries TRBV9 and TRBJ1-3, with a tentative D call TRBD1 (6 bases). Trimming pared 0 bases from V and 0 bases from J, leaving 13 bases between. The germline V gene has CDR1 SGDLS and CDR2 YYNGEE. The CDR3 is 17 residues long. This CDR3 reads CASSVAPDRFSGNTIYF. The CDR3 nucleotides read TGTGCCAGCAGCGTAGCTCCAGACAGGTTCTCTGGAAACACCATATATTTT. Combining the CDR3 with reference TRBV9 and TRBJ1-3 gives the whole variable domain DSGVTQTPKHLITATGQRVTLRCSPRSGDLSVYWYQQSLDQGLQFLIQYYNGEERAKGNILERFSAQQFPDLHSELNLSSLELGDSALYFCASSVAPDRFSGNTIYFGEGSWLTVV.

J is TRBJ2-7 and V is TRBV23-1; D possibly corresponds to TRBD2 (6 bases). TRBV23-1 is annotated as an ORF whose role is uncertain. With 0 bases removed from V and 3 bases from J, the gap between germline ends came to 15 bases. The CDR3 contains 16 residues. Here the CDR3 reads CASSQSGRKLFYEQYF. DNA for the CDR3: TGCGCCAGCAGTCAATCAGGGAGGAAGCTATTCTACGAGCAGTACTTC.

This chain connects TRBV27 to TRBJ1-5; TRBD1 aligns across 10 bases. The length of the CDR3 is 14 residues. Germline-derived CDR1 and CDR2 are MNHEY and SMNVEV (reference sequence). Trimming took 6 bases from V and 6 from J; bases not matched to a gene: 5. CDR3 sequence reads: CASRGRTGGQPQHF. DNA for the CDR3: TGTGCCAGCAGGGGAAGGACAGGGGGTCAGCCCCAGCATTTT.

The gene calls are TRBV4-3 and TRBJ2-7, with 8 positions matching TRBD1. V lost 0 bases and J lost 0; bases outside the gene matches: 4. Germline CDR1 reads LGHNA; CDR2 reads YSLEER. The CDR3 totals 16 residues. CDR3 in DNA: TGCGCCAGCAGCCAAGATTTAGGGACAGGCTCCTACGAGCAGTACTTC. This sequence encodes CASSQDLGTGSYEQYF.

This chain uses TRBV6-6 with TRBJ2-7; TRBD2 agrees at 10 bases. This CDR3 contains 15 residues. V trimming: 4 bases; J trimming: 4 bases; junction bases outside the gene matches: 7. The V gene's germline CDR1 is MNHNY and CDR2 SVGAGI (reference sequence). Here the CDR3 reads CASSLLAGLSYEQYF. The CDR3 DNA reads as TGTGCCAGCAGTTTACTAGCGGGATTATCTTACGAGCAGTACTTC.

The chain combines TRBV4-1 with TRBJ1-4; tentative D call: TRBD1 (5 bases). V was cut by 4 bases and J by 7 bases, with 10 bases left in between. The CDR3 consists of 13 residues. Germline V CDR1 and CDR2: MGHRA, YSYEKL. The CDR3 DNA is TGCGCCAGCAGCCTTACGGGGGGTGAAAAACTGTTTTTT. It specifies CASSLTGGEKLFF.

J is TRBJ2-5 and V is TRBV30, with TRBD1 matching over 8 bases. The CDR3 extends over 14 amino acids. Trimming cost V 3 bases and J 3 bases; bases outside gene matches: 6. The germline V gene has CDR1 GTSNPN and CDR2 SVGIG (reference sequence). CDR3 residues: CAWRPGGRKETQYF. The DNA of the CDR3 is TGTGCCTGGAGACCAGGGGGCCGTAAAGAGACCCAGTACTTC.

This clone was found a few times. This chain joins TRBV18 and TRBJ2-1; 9 bases align to TRBD2. V shed 0 bases, J shed 9 bases, and the junction held 12 bases outside the gene matches. Germline-derived CDR1 and CDR2 are KGHSH and LQKENI. The CDR3 loop spans 17 amino acids. The CDR3 sequence: CASSPPELAGHKSEQFF. The CDR3 DNA follows: TGTGCCAGCTCACCACCGGAGCTAGCGGGACACAAATCTGAGCAGTTCTTC.

V is TRBV11-1 and J is TRBJ2-1; the match to TRBD2 covers 9 bases. The germline V gene encodes CDR1 SGHAT and CDR2 FQDESV (reference sequence). The V segment lost 5 bases and the J segment 7 bases; nucleotides outside the gene matches: 12. This CDR3 contains 16 residues. The CDR3 region has the DNA TGTGCCAGCAGCGCGCGATGGAGCGGGGGGTCGAATGAGCAGTTCTTC. Protein: CASSARWSGGSNEQFF.

The chain joins TRBV15 to TRBJ1-5; no clear D. Between the trimmed V and J ends, which lost 3 bases and 0 bases, there was a span of 9 bases. This CDR3 is 15 amino acids long. CDR1 and CDR2 (germline): LNHNV, YYDKDF (reference sequence). The CDR3 sequence is CATSSYRYSNQPQHF. The CDR3 DNA sequence: TGTGCCACCAGCAGCTATCGGTATAGCAATCAGCCCCAGCATTTT.

This chain links TRBV6-5 with TRBJ1-1, with D perhaps TRBD1 (5 bases). The germline V gene has CDR1 MNHEY and CDR2 SVGAGI. Trimming removed 7 bases at V and 1 base at J, with 10 bases between. CDR3 length: 13 amino acids. The CDR3 DNA follows: TGTGCCAGCACTAGGGGTTCGAACACTGAAGCTTTCTTT. Its translation is CASTRGSNTEAFF.

The J gene is TRBJ2-7, the V gene TRBV5-6; a possible D gene is TRBD2 (5 bases). CDR3 length: 15 residues. Per germline, CDR1 SGHDT and CDR2 YYEEEE. V was cut by 4 bases and J by 8 bases, with 22 bases left in between. The DNA of the CDR3 is TGTGCCAGCAGCCCTCCCGGCGGGTCTACTTTCAAGCAGTACTTC. Translated, it gives CASSPPGGSTFKQYF.

The gene calls are TRBV6-5 and TRBJ1-5; D call uncertain. V lost 8 bases and J lost 2, with 7 bases in between. This CDR3 comprises 12 residues. Germline CDR1 MNHEY, CDR2 SVGAGI. The CDR3 bases are TGTGCCAGCGGGAGGGGCAATCAGCCCCAGCATTTT. Its protein is CASGRGNQPQHF.

The V call is TRBV7-3, the J call TRBJ2-1, with TRBD2 as a possible D gene (6 bases). Trimming shortened V by 3 bases and J by 10 bases, and 19 bases separated the two germline ends. The length of the CDR3 is 15 residues. Germline CDR1 is SGHTA and CDR2 is FQGTGA. The CDR3 spells CASSFRRDSAEEQFF. The CDR3 DNA reads as TGTGCCAGCAGCTTTAGGCGGGATTCAGCCGAGGAGCAGTTCTTC.

The rearrangement links TRBV6-5 to TRBJ1-4; no firm D call. Germline V gene lookup returns CDR1 MNHEY and CDR2 SVGAGI. The ends were cut back, 6 bases at V and 7 bases at J, with 18 bases in the middle. The CDR3 sequence is 15 residues long. The CDR3 sequence is CASSQPTLGVEKLFF. CDR3 nucleotide sequence: TGTGCCAGCAGCCAGCCCACCTTGGGCGTTGAAAAACTGTTTTTT.

CDR3 coding DNA: TGTGCCACCAGCAGAGAACCGGTCTCTGGGGCCAACGTCCTGACTTTC. It encodes CATSREPVSGANVLTF. This chain uses TRBV15 with TRBJ2-6; D call uncertain. Germline V gives CDR1 LNHNV, CDR2 YYDKDF (reference sequence). Trimming pared 0 bases from V and 0 bases from J, leaving 6 bases between. The CDR3 sequence is 16 residues long.

V is TRBV19 and J is TRBJ1-1, with D hard to call. CDR3 length: 14 amino acids. Germline V gene lookup returns CDR1 LNHDA and CDR2 SQIVND (reference sequence). Trimming removed 3 bases at V and 5 bases at J, with 13 bases between. This chain's CDR3 is CASSITLSGTEAFF. The CDR3 DNA follows: TGTGCCAGTAGTATCACTCTCTCGGGGACTGAAGCTTTCTTT.

This chain uses TRBV19 with TRBJ2-5; maybe TRBD2 (5 bases). The CDR3 sequence is 13 residues long. Germline V CDR1 and CDR2: LNHDA, SQIVND (reference sequence). V was shortened by 5 bases and J by 2 bases, with 9 bases between the two germline ends. Written as DNA, the CDR3 is TGTGCCAGTAGTTTCGGGATGCAAGAGACCCAGTACTTC. Protein product: CASSFGMQETQYF.

The rearrangement joins TRBV30 to TRBJ2-7; D perhaps matches TRBD1 (6 bases). The CDR3 is 15 residues long. Germline-derived CDR1 and CDR2 are GTSNPN and SVGIG (reference sequence). Trimming took off 5 bases at V and 0 bases at J, with 17 bases between the two ends. The CDR3 DNA reads TGTGCCTGGCGCCAGGGGCTATTGAGCTCCTACGAGCAGTACTTC. Translating gives CAWRQGLLSSYEQYF.

This rearrangement joins TRBV10-3 to TRBJ2-5; 13 nucleotides line up with TRBD2. V lost 0 bases, J lost 5 bases, and 3 bases stayed unmatched. The CDR3 extends over 16 amino acids. From germline, CDR1 is ENHRY and CDR2 SYGVKD. CDR3 bases: TGTGCCATCAGTGAGTCGTCGACTAGCGGGGGGGAGACCCAGTACTTC. It is translated as CAISESSTSGGETQYF.

V is TRBV7-2 and J is TRBJ2-7, with 14 bases that match TRBD2. Germline V CDR1 and CDR2: SGHTA, FQGNSA. The CDR3 sequence is 14 residues long. V was clipped by 3 bases and J by 7 bases; unmatched bases: 2. DNA of the CDR3: TGTGCCAGCAGCTTGGGACTAGCGGGAGATGAGCAGTACTTC. Its protein product is CASSLGLAGDEQYF.

This clone was detected a few times. V gene TRBV7-9 combines with J gene TRBJ1-1; 7 bases line up with TRBD1. Germline V gene data show CDR1 as SEHNR and CDR2 as FQNEAQ (reference sequence). This CDR3 spans 15 amino acids. J lost 1 base, V lost 5 bases, and 7 bases had no gene match. The DNA for the CDR3 is TGTGCCAGCAGCATGGATCGGGACAGGAACACTGAAGCTTTCTTT. As protein: CASSMDRDRNTEAFF. Full variable domain (remainder filled in from reference TRBV7-9 and TRBJ1-1): DTGVSQNPRHKITKRGQNVTFRCDPISEHNRLYWYRQTLGQGPEFLTYFQNEAQLEKSRLLSDRFSAERPKGSFSTLEIQRTEQGDSAMYLCASSMDRDRNTEAFFGQGTRLTVV.

This clone was seen more than once but under ten times. The rearrangement uses TRBV2 and TRBJ2-2, with TRBD1 matching 9 bases. Germline V gives CDR1 SNHLY, CDR2 FYNNEI. The CDR3 is 16 residues long. V lost 6 bases to trimming and J lost 6 bases; unmatched junction nucleotides: 11. The CDR3 protein is CASRKFGTGMSGELFF. CDR3 sequence (DNA): TGTGCCAGCAGAAAGTTCGGGACAGGGATGTCCGGGGAGCTGTTTTTT.

This sequence joins TRBV19 and TRBJ2-1; D not resolved. Germline-derived CDR1 and CDR2 are LNHDA and SQIVND (reference sequence). The CDR3 loop spans 15 amino acids. V lost 5 bases, J lost 4 bases, and 15 bases lay in between. CDR3 coding DNA: TGTGCCAGTAGTCCCTCCGTGGCCGAATACAATGAGCAGTTCTTC. Its protein product is CASSPSVAEYNEQFF.

V is TRBV23-1 and J is TRBJ1-4, with TRBD1 identical over 9 bases. TRBV23-1 is identified as an open reading frame with a role that is uncertain. The CDR3 totals 16 residues. The V and J ends lost 2 bases and 4 bases, in that order; junction bases with no gene match: 5. Here the CDR3 DNA reads TGCGCCAGCAGTCAAAACAGGGGGCTGGGTAATGAAAAACTGTTTTTT. Residues: CASSQNRGLGNEKLFF.

The chain couples TRBV27 to TRBJ2-5; 9 bases line up with TRBD2. Looked up from germline, CDR1 is MNHEY and CDR2 is SMNVEV (reference sequence). Losses at the gene ends were 2 bases for V and 2 bases for J; bases not matched to a gene: 3. The CDR3 spans 15 residues. The CDR3 loop is CASSLAGGGQETQYF. CDR3 DNA: TGTGCCAGCAGTTTAGCGGGAGGGGGTCAAGAGACCCAGTACTTC.

The chain recombines TRBV19 with TRBJ1-5, with 7 positions matching TRBD1. Trimming cost V 5 bases and J 4 bases; bases outside gene matches: 5. Germline V gives CDR1 LNHDA, CDR2 SQIVND (reference sequence). The CDR3 contains 14 residues. In DNA, the CDR3 is TGTGCCAGTAGTCGAAGACAGGGAAATCAGCCCCAGCATTTT. It encodes CASSRRQGNQPQHF. The complete variable domain, with remaining parts taken from reference TRBV19 and TRBJ1-5, reads DGGITQSPKYLFRKEGQNVTLSCEQNLNHDAMYWYRQDPGQGLRLIYYSQIVNDFQKGDIAEGYSVSREKKESFPLTVTSAQKNPTAFYLCASSRRQGNQPQHFGDGTRLSIL.

The rearrangement links TRBV11-2 to TRBJ2-1, with 9 bases that match TRBD1. Germline loops: CDR1 SGHAT, CDR2 FQNNGV. CDR3 length: 14 amino acids. Germline trimming cut 5 bases from V and 3 bases from J; bases unmatched to any gene: 2. The CDR3 region is CASSRDRDYNEQFF. CDR3 coding DNA: TGTGCCAGCAGCCGGGACAGGGACTACAATGAGCAGTTCTTC.

This sequence joins TRBV7-3 and TRBJ2-3; D is perhaps TRBD2 (6 bases). Trimming removed 5 bases from V and 5 bases from J, with 8 bases in between. Germline values: CDR1 SGHTA, CDR2 FQGTGA. The CDR3 is 12 amino acids. This chain's CDR3 is CASSLSGDTQYF. The CDR3 nucleotides are TGTGCCAGCAGCCTTAGCGGAGATACGCAGTATTTT.